The TCR beta chain under discussion was sequenced for a study of blood T cell repertoires in COVID-19. Generated by immunoSEQ multiplex PCR, the TCRdb table keeps only in-frame clones and is missing some. The table lists about 400,000 clones, 70% to 90% of them singletons. The CDR3 runs to 15 residues. Germline CDR1 and CDR2: SGHNT and YYREEE (reference sequence). V shed 4 bases, J shed 3 bases, and the junction held 3 bases outside the gene matches. This clone was found once. The source is a woman aged 35 to 49 with acute COVID-19. The chain joins TRBV5-4 to TRBJ2-5; 13 bases match TRBD2. Sequencing was performed on PBMCs or T cells enriched from blood (not recorded which). The CDR3 loop reads CASSGGLAGKETQYF. In DNA form, the CDR3 reads TGTGCCAGCAGCGGGGGACTAGCGGGGAAAGAGACCCAGTACTTC.